This TCR beta chain was observed in a study of blood T cell repertoires in COVID-19. About the study: PBMCs, B-cell-depleted T cells, or T cells were the source of the cDNA or gDNA that made up the material.

The data were produced by immunoSEQ multiplex PCR, yet TCRdb's version contains in-frame clones alone and is incomplete. This table holds approximately 170,000 clones, about 85% found once. This CDR3 contains 16 residues. Trimming stripped 4 bases from V and 0 bases from J, with 15 bases between. Germline V gene lookup returns CDR1 WSHSY and CDR2 SAAADI. During active infection, Seattle patients enrolled and were then monitored through disease. The rearrangement uses TRBV10-2 and TRBJ1-2; D is possibly TRBD1 (6 bases). The sequencing input was peripheral blood. The sequence was collected from a man aged 80 or over with COVID-19, enrolled during active disease. The CDR3: CASSASGDGANYGYTF. The CDR3 DNA follows: TGCGCCAGCAGTGCGTCAGGGGATGGGGCTAACTATGGCTACACCTTC.